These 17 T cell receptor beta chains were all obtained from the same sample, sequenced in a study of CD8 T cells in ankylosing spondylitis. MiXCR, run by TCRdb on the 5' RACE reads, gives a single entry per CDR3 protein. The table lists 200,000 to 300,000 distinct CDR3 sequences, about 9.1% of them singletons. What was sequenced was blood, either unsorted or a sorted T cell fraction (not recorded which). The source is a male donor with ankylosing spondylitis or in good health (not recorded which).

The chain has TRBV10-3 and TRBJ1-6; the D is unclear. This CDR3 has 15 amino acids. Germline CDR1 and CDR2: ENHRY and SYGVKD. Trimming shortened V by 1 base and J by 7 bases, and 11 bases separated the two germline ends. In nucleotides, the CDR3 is TGTGCCATCAGTGAGTTTAGCCGGGCCAATTCACCCCTCCACTTT. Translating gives CAISEFSRANSPLHF.

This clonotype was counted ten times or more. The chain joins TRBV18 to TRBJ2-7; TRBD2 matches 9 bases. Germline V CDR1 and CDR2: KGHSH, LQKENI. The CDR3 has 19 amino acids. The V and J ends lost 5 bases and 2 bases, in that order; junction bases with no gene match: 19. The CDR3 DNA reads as TGTGCCAGCTCATCTTCCGAGGCTAGCGGGACCCGGGCCACCTACGAGCAGTACTTC. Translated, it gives CASSSSEASGTRATYEQYF.

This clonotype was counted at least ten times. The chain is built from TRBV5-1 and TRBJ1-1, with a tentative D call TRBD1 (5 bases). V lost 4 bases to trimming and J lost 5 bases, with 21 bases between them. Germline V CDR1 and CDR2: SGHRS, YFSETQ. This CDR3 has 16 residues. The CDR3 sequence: CASSPGRWQGSTEAFF. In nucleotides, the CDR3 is TGCGCCAGCAGCCCAGGGAGATGGCAGGGAAGTACTGAAGCTTTCTTT.

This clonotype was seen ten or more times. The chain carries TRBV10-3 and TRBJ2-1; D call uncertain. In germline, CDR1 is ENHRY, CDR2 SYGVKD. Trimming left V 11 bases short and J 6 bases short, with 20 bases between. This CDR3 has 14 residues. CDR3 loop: CAVGSPSTANEQFF. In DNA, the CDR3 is TGTGCCGTAGGGTCACCTAGTACGGCCAATGAGCAGTTCTTC.

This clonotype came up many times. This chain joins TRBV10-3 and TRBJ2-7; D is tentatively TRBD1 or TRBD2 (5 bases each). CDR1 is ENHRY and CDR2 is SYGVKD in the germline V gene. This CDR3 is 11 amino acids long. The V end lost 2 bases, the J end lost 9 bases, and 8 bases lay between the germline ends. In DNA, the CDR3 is TGTGCCATCAGTGAGGGGGGTCTGCAGTACTTC. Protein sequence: CAISEGGLQYF.

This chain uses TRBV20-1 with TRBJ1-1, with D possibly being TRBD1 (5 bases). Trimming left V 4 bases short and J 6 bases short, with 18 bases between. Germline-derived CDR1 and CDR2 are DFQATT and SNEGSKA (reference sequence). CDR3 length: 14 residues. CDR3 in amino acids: CSAISKPGTAEAFF. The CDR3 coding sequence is TGCAGTGCTATCTCTAAACCCGGGACGGCTGAAGCTTTCTTT.

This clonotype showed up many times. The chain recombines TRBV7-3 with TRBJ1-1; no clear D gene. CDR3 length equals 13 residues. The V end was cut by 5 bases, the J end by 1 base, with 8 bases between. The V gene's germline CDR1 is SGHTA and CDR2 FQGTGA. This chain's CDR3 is CASSRTANTEAFF. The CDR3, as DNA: TGTGCCAGCAGCCGCACAGCGAACACTGAAGCTTTCTTT. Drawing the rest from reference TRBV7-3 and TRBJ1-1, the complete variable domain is GAGVSQTPSNKVTEKGKYVELRCDPISGHTALYWYRQSLGQGPEFLIYFQGTGAADDSGLPNDRFFAVRPEGSVSTLKIQRTERGDSAVYLCASSRTANTEAFFGQGTRLTVV.

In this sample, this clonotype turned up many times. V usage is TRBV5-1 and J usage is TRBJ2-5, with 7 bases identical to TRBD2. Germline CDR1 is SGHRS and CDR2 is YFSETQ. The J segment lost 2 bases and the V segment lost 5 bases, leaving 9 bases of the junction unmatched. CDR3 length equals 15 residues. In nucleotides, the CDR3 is TGCGCCAGCAGTGCGGGGGAGGGCCGTCAAGAGACCCAGTACTTC. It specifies CASSAGEGRQETQYF.

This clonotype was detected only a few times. This CDR3 is CASTSGGAYNEQFF. The CDR3 coding sequence is TGTGCCAGCACCTCAGGGGGGGCATACAATGAGCAGTTCTTC. The rearrangement links TRBV12-3 or TRBV12-4 to TRBJ2-1, with D tentatively TRBD1 or TRBD2 (7 bases each). V was cut by 7 bases and J by 4 bases, with 14 bases left in between. The CDR3 loop spans 14 amino acids.

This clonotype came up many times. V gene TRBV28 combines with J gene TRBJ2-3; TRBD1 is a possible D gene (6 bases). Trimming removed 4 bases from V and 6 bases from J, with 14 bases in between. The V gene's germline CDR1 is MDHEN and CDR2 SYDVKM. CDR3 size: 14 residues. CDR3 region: CASSSGQPWDTQYF. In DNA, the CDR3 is TGTGCCAGCAGTTCCGGACAGCCCTGGGATACGCAGTATTTT.

The CDR3 nucleotides read TGTGCCACCAGCCTCGCGGAAGAGGGCTACTACGAGCAGTACTTC. Protein sequence: CATSLAEEGYYEQYF. V is TRBV15 and J is TRBJ2-7, with D possibly being TRBD2 (5 bases). CDR1 is LNHNV, CDR2 YYDKDF, per germline (reference sequence). This CDR3 contains 15 residues. V was clipped by 5 bases and J by 3 bases, with 17 bases between them.

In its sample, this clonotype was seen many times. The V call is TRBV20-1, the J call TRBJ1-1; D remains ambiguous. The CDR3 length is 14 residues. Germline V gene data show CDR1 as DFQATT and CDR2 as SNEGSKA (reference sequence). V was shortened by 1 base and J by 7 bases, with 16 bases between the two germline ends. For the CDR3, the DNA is TGCAGTGCTAGAGGTCCGACGGGGTTTTTTGAAGCTTTCTTT. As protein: CSARGPTGFFEAFF.

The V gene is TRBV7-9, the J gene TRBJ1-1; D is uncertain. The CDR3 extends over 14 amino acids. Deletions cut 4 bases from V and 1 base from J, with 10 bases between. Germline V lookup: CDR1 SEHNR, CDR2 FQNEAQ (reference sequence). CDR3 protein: CASSSEVGNTEAFF. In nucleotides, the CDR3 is TGTGCCAGCAGCTCCGAGGTGGGGAACACTGAAGCTTTCTTT.

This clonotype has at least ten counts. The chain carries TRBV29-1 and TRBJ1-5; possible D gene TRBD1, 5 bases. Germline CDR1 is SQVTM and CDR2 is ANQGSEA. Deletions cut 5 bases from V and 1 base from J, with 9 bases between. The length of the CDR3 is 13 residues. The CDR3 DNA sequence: TGCAGCGTTAGGGAGGGGAGCAATCAGCCCCAGCATTTT. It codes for CSVREGSNQPQHF.

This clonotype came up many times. Written as DNA, the CDR3 is TGTGCCAGCAGCTGGAGAGCGGGAGTTAACAATGAGCAGTTCTTC. This gives the protein CASSWRAGVNNEQFF. The chain links TRBV7-6 to TRBJ2-1; TRBD2 matches 8 bases. After removal of 4 bases from V and 5 bases from J, the junction contained 7 bases not matched to a gene. CDR1 is SGHVS and CDR2 is FNYEAQ in the germline V gene. The CDR3 has 15 amino acids.

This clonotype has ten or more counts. The CDR3 bases are TGTGCCAGCAGCTTACAGGGCTACGAGCAGTACTTC. This translates into CASSLQGYEQYF. The gene calls are TRBV12-3 or TRBV12-4 and TRBJ2-7, with D possibly being TRBD1 (6 bases). The ends were cut back, 6 bases at V and 3 bases at J, with 9 bases in the middle. The CDR3 has 12 amino acids.

The CDR3 loop reads CASGAVNTEAFF. The CDR3 bases are TGTGCCAGCGGAGCGGTGAACACTGAAGCTTTCTTT. This rearrangement joins TRBV7-9 to TRBJ1-1; no reliable D call. CDR1 and CDR2 (germline): SEHNR, FQNEAQ (reference sequence). CDR3 length: 12 residues. The germline V and J ends were trimmed by 8 bases and 0 bases, with 7 bases remaining between them.